The 29 T cell receptor beta chains presented below share a single source sample, sequenced in a study of shared clonotypes between healthy human individuals. TCRdb's copy holds only in-frame clones and misses some; the assay was immunoSEQ multiplex PCR. This table holds 950,000 to 1,200,000 clones, approximately 77% found once. The sequenced sample was memory CD4+ T cells from PBMCs. Subset: CD45RA-negative fraction. Receptor source: a young man in good health. Some clones in this sample may be carry-over from other donors' samples.

This chain connects TRBV19 to TRBJ2-7; tentatively, D is TRBD1 (5 bases). The CDR3 has 14 amino acids. The germline CDR1 and CDR2 sequences are LNHDA and SQIVND (reference sequence). V was trimmed by 3 bases and J by 6 bases, leaving 15 bases between them. CDR3 coding DNA: TGTGCCAGTAGTATTATCGTCAGGGATTCCGAGCAGTACTTC. Translated: CASSIIVRDSEQYF.

The chain uses TRBV10-2 and TRBJ2-5, with TRBD2 matching 10 bases. The CDR3 sequence is 15 residues long. CDR1 is WSHSY and CDR2 is SAAADI in the germline V gene. J was trimmed by 0 bases and V by 6 bases; bases with no gene match: 4. CDR3 loop: CASRDSGRHQETQYF. CDR3 DNA sequence: TGCGCCAGCAGGGATAGCGGGAGGCACCAAGAGACCCAGTACTTC.

A few counts support this clone. This chain uses TRBV18 with TRBJ1-5; TRBD1 matches 9 bases. CDR1 and CDR2 from the germline V gene are KGHSH and LQKENI. The CDR3 covers 15 residues. The junction had 6 bases not matched to a gene; V was cut back by 4 bases and J by 5 bases. The CDR3 reads CASSQGQGHHQPQHF. For the CDR3, the DNA is TGTGCCAGCTCACAGGGACAGGGACACCATCAGCCCCAGCATTTT.

The chain carries TRBV7-8 and TRBJ2-1; 13 bases are a match to TRBD2. Trimming removed 6 bases from V and 4 bases from J; junction bases left unmatched: 6. This CDR3 contains 16 residues. Looked up from germline, CDR1 is SGHVS and CDR2 is FQNEAQ. The CDR3 nucleotides are TGTGCCAGCAGAAGAGGGGGACTAGCGGGATACAATGAGCAGTTCTTC. The encoded protein is CASRRGGLAGYNEQFF.

The chain couples TRBV7-2 to TRBJ1-3; 7 nucleotides line up with TRBD1. After removal of 0 bases from V and 2 bases from J, the junction contained 1 base not matched to a gene. CDR1 is SGHTA and CDR2 is FQGNSA in the germline V gene. The CDR3 runs 15 residues. The CDR3 DNA is TGTGCCAGCAGCTTAGCTCAGGGGGCTGGAAACACCATATATTTT. Translated, it gives CASSLAQGAGNTIYF.

The V gene is TRBV2, the J gene TRBJ2-1; a weak D match, TRBD2 (5 bases). The CDR3 runs 15 residues. V lost 3 bases and J lost 3, with 12 bases in between. Per the germline V gene, CDR1 is SNHLY and CDR2 is FYNNEI. CDR3: CASSESGLDYNEQFF. The CDR3 region has the DNA TGTGCCAGCAGTGAGTCTGGACTTGACTACAATGAGCAGTTCTTC.

The chain links TRBV7-8 to TRBJ2-4, with D possibly being TRBD2 (6 bases). V shed 5 bases and J shed 0 bases, with 17 bases lying between them. The CDR3 is 17 residues long. The V gene's germline CDR1 is SGHVS and CDR2 FQNEAQ. This CDR3 is CASSPTGTPIAKNIQYF. CDR3 DNA: TGTGCCAGCAGCCCGACCGGGACTCCGATAGCCAAAAACATTCAGTACTTC.

The V call is TRBV30, the J call TRBJ1-1; D unclear. The germline V and J ends were trimmed by 5 bases and 11 bases, with 9 bases remaining between them. The CDR3 length is 9 residues. Per the germline V gene, CDR1 is GTSNPN and CDR2 is SVGIG (reference sequence). The CDR3 DNA reads as TGTGCCTGGGGAAGGTACGCTTTCTTT. It codes for CAWGRYAFF.

This clone has more than one count but fewer than ten. This rearrangement joins TRBV7-6 to TRBJ2-7; possibly TRBD1 for D (6 bases). This CDR3 is 14 amino acids long. Germline CDR1 is SGHVS and CDR2 is FNYEAQ. V was clipped by 5 bases and J by 4 bases, with 15 bases between them. The CDR3 region is CASSPGTGQYEQYF. CDR3 nucleotide sequence: TGTGCCAGCAGCCCCGGGACGGGACAATACGAGCAGTACTTC.

This clone was seen a handful of times. The chain recombines TRBV7-3 with TRBJ1-1; no clear D. CDR3 length equals 14 residues. Trimming removed 2 bases from V and 8 bases from J, with 15 bases in between. Germline V lookup: CDR1 SGHTA, CDR2 FQGTGA. The CDR3 bases are TGTGCCAGCAGCTTACTTTTCGGGGAAGGGGAAGCTTTCTTT. Encoded protein: CASSLLFGEGEAFF.

The chain is built from TRBV23-1 and TRBJ1-5; D unclear. TRBV23-1 is given ORF status, its function remaining uncertain. The CDR3 extends over 12 amino acids. V gave up 9 bases and J gave up 6 bases, with 12 bases separating them. The CDR3 sequence is CASRLGCQPQHF. The CDR3, as DNA: TGCGCCAGTCGCCTGGGATGTCAGCCCCAGCATTTT.

About this clone: This may arise from a read error, as a much more abundant clone is one base away. The V call is TRBV29-1, the J call TRBJ2-3; D gene ambiguous. Germline V CDR1 and CDR2: SQVTM, ANQGSEA. Trimming removed 7 bases from V and 1 base from J, with 15 bases in between. The CDR3 consists of 14 residues. The CDR3 loop is CSATAGSGTDTQYF. The CDR3 region has the DNA TGCAGCGCCACTGCAGGCTCAGGCACAGATACGCAGTATTTT.

This clone was seen only once. Being one base from a much bigger clone, this may be a read error. The chain joins TRBV7-3 to TRBJ1-1, with a tentative D call TRBD1 (5 bases). Trimming shortened V by 2 bases and J by 4 bases, and 11 bases separated the two germline ends. This CDR3 has 14 amino acids. The V gene's germline CDR1 is SGHTA and CDR2 FQGTGA. The CDR3 nucleotides read TGTGCCAGCAGCTTATTGGGGGAGGGCACTGAAGCTTTCTTT. This sequence encodes CASSLLGEGTEAFF. The full variable domain, with the rest looked up from reference TRBV7-3 and TRBJ1-1, is GAGVSQTPSNKVTEKGKYVELRCDPISGHTALYWYRQSLGQGPEFLIYFQGTGAADDSGLPNDRFFAVRPEGSVSTLKIQRTERGDSAVYLCASSLLGEGTEAFFGQGTRLTVV.

The chain links TRBV11-2 to TRBJ1-2; no clear D gene. Germline V gives CDR1 SGHAT, CDR2 FQNNGV. The CDR3 spans 14 residues. V was pared by 5 bases and J by 0 bases, with 10 bases between. CDR3 coding DNA: TGTGCCAGCAGCCCCTCCATTACTAACTATGGCTACACCTTC. As protein: CASSPSITNYGYTF.

This clone was seen only a few times. CDR3 sequence: CASSLEVRGQNYEQYF. DNA of the CDR3: TGCGCCAGCAGCTTGGAAGTTCGAGGGCAGAACTACGAGCAGTACTTC. The chain couples TRBV5-1 to TRBJ2-7, with D possibly TRBD2 on 5 matching bases. Germline V lookup: CDR1 SGHRS, CDR2 YFSETQ. This CDR3 is built from 16 residues. V gave up 0 bases and J gave up 3 bases, with 16 bases separating them.

This clone was observed at least ten times. This same CDR3 is encoded by further DNA sequences in the sample. This chain connects TRBV4-1 to TRBJ1-2; D is ambiguous. V was clipped by 2 bases and J by 2 bases, with 6 bases between them. Per germline, CDR1 MGHRA and CDR2 YSYEKL. The CDR3 contains 13 residues. CDR3 residues: CASSQRENYGYTF. CDR3 in DNA: TGCGCCAGCAGCCAAAGGGAGAACTATGGCTACACCTTC.

This chain connects TRBV7-9 to TRBJ2-7; 8 nucleotides match TRBD2. Germline CDR1 reads SEHNR; CDR2 reads FQNEAQ (reference sequence). Trimming took 5 bases from V and 3 from J; bases not matched to a gene: 3. This CDR3 spans 13 amino acids. This CDR3 is CASSRSGVYEQYF. The CDR3 region has the DNA TGTGCCAGCAGCCGTAGCGGGGTCTACGAGCAGTACTTC. Drawing the rest from reference TRBV7-9 and TRBJ2-7, the complete variable domain is DTGVSQNPRHKITKRGQNVTFRCDPISEHNRLYWYRQTLGQGPEFLTYFQNEAQLEKSRLLSDRFSAERPKGSFSTLEIQRTEQGDSAMYLCASSRSGVYEQYFGPGTRLTVT.

V usage is TRBV7-8 and J usage is TRBJ2-3; D is perhaps TRBD2 (6 bases). The V gene's germline CDR1 is SGHVS and CDR2 FQNEAQ. This CDR3 has 15 amino acids. V shed 2 bases and J shed 5 bases, with 14 bases lying between them. CDR3 in DNA: TGTGCCAGCAGCTTACAGACTAGGTTTGGAGATACGCAGTATTTT. Protein: CASSLQTRFGDTQYF. The full variable domain, its missing parts supplied by reference TRBV7-8 and TRBJ2-3, is GAGVSQSPRYKVAKRGQDVALRCDPISGHVSLFWYQQALGQGPEFLTYFQNEAQLDKSGLPSDRFFAERPEGSVSTLKIQRTQQEDSAVYLCASSLQTRFGDTQYFGPGTRLTVL.

V gene TRBV6-1 combines with J gene TRBJ2-7; weak D call: TRBD2 (5 bases). V dropped 4 bases and J dropped 2 bases, with 12 bases sitting between them. Germline CDR1 is MNHNS and CDR2 is SASEGT. The CDR3 spans 14 residues. CDR3 in DNA: TGTGCCAGCAGTGTAACGGGGTTTACCTACGAGCAGTACTTC. Translating it yields CASSVTGFTYEQYF.

CDR3 residues: CASNKDRNTEAFF. The CDR3 region has the DNA TGTGCCAGCAATAAAGACAGGAACACTGAAGCTTTCTTT. The gene calls are TRBV27 and TRBJ1-1; TRBD1 might be the D (5 bases). The CDR3 totals 13 residues. V lost 7 bases and J 1 base, leaving 10 bases between the germline ends. Germline values: CDR1 MNHEY, CDR2 SMNVEV (reference sequence).

V and J are TRBV28 and TRBJ1-2, with no clear D. V lost 2 bases to trimming and J lost 2 bases, with 9 bases between them. The CDR3 covers 14 residues. Germline V lookup: CDR1 MDHEN, CDR2 SYDVKM. CDR3 DNA: TGTGCCAGCAGTTTAGTTCCAGAAAACTATGGCTACACCTTC. Amino acids: CASSLVPENYGYTF.

DNA of the CDR3: TGTGCCAGCAGTGATGCCCGGGACAGGGGCAGAAACGAGCAGTACTTC. Its protein product is CASSDARDRGRNEQYF. V is TRBV25-1 and J is TRBJ2-7; 10 nucleotides agree with TRBD1. Germline CDR1 reads MGHDK; CDR2 reads SYGVNS. This CDR3 region has 16 residues. V shed 3 bases and J 5 bases; nucleotides not matched to a gene: 10.

A few counts support this clone. The rearrangement joins TRBV7-2 to TRBJ1-1; D is unresolved. With 2 bases removed from V and 8 bases from J, the gap between germline ends came to 9 bases. Germline CDR1 SGHTA, CDR2 FQGNSA. This CDR3 region has 12 residues. DNA for the CDR3: TGTGCCAGCAGCTTAACCGGGATCGAAGCTTTCTTT. Protein: CASSLTGIEAFF.

This chain connects TRBV5-1 to TRBJ2-3, with 7 bases that match TRBD1. The ends lost 4 bases at V and 2 bases at J; junction bases unmatched: 10. CDR3 size: 16 residues. CDR1 SGHRS and CDR2 YFSETQ come from the germline V gene. The DNA for the CDR3 is TGCGCCAGCAGCCTAACGACAGGGAGAGCCACAGATACGCAGTATTTT. Translating gives CASSLTTGRATDTQYF.

This clone was seen only a few times. This chain links TRBV4-2 with TRBJ2-7, with a weak D call TRBD2 (6 bases). Germline CDR1 LGHNA, CDR2 YNFKEQ. The CDR3 runs to 16 residues. The ends were cut back, 0 bases at V and 0 bases at J, with 12 bases in the middle. The CDR3 is CASSQEVGSYSYEQYF. CDR3 DNA: TGTGCCAGCAGCCAAGAAGTCGGGAGCTACTCCTACGAGCAGTACTTC.

The chain recombines TRBV28 with TRBJ1-2; 7 nucleotides line up with TRBD1. The junction had 10 bases not matched to a gene; V was cut back by 4 bases and J by 2 bases. Germline-derived CDR1 and CDR2 are MDHEN and SYDVKM. The CDR3 extends over 16 amino acids. Written as DNA, the CDR3 is TGTGCCAGCAGTTCGCCGACAGGGTTGGGGAACTATGGCTACACCTTC. Amino acid sequence: CASSSPTGLGNYGYTF.

The chain has TRBV6-5 and TRBJ1-5, with D unresolved. CDR1 is MNHEY, CDR2 SVGAGI, per germline. The CDR3 extends over 13 amino acids. Between the trimmed V and J ends, which lost 8 bases and 4 bases, there was a span of 12 bases. CDR3 DNA sequence: TGTGCCAGCGGGGAAGGGTTAAATCAGCCCCAGCATTTT. Its translation: CASGEGLNQPQHF.

The CDR3 sequence is CASSVASSGRSEQYF. CDR3 in DNA: TGTGCCAGCAGCGTAGCTAGTAGCGGGAGATCCGAGCAGTACTTC. The genes are TRBV9 and TRBJ2-7; 9 bases align to TRBD2. Germline V lookup: CDR1 SGDLS, CDR2 YYNGEE. V was clipped by 0 bases and J by 6 bases; unmatched bases: 7. The CDR3 is 15 amino acids.

A note on this clone: Other nucleotide sequences from this sample produce the same CDR3. This rearrangement joins TRBV7-3 to TRBJ2-1; 12 bases are a match to TRBD2. With 4 bases clipped from V and 4 bases from J, the junction kept 2 bases outside the gene matches. Germline-derived CDR1 and CDR2 are SGHTA and FQGTGA. The CDR3 length is 15 residues. CDR3 loop: CASSSLAGGYNEQFF. CDR3 sequence (DNA): TGTGCCAGCAGCTCACTAGCGGGGGGATACAATGAGCAGTTCTTC.